Below, one T cell receptor beta chain is given with its context. What it binds is not known. This sample was taken from a study of metastatic and nonmetastatic thyroid tumors. Study context: Where malignant and benign thyroid patients were concerned, repertoires were compared across blood and tumor or nodule tissue.

Each patient went into thyroid surgery without having received any treatment. Per the original data handling: It was from CDR3 differences across clinicopathological groups that a distant-metastasis classifier for papillary thyroid cancer was built. TCRdb re-called the PCR reads through MiXCR. The V and J calls come from TCRdb's annotation, not from the publication. This sample has some 20,000 clones, with 10% to 11% found just once. Study-wide results and caveats: It was reportedly found that TCR beta diversity was significantly higher in malignant thyroid tumors than in benign nodules, a difference seen in both blood and tumor samples.

Sequencing used blood. This TCR came from a female donor with papillary thyroid cancer or a benign thyroid nodule (not recorded which). Some clones in this sample may be carry-over from other donors' samples.

The CDR3 bases are TGTGCCAGCGTCCTACTAGCGACGTACAATGAGCAGTTCTTC. Translating gives CASVLLATYNEQFF. The chain couples TRBV2 to TRBJ2-1, with 7 bases that match TRBD2. Germline V CDR1 and CDR2: SNHLY, FYNNEI. The CDR3 consists of 14 residues. The junction had 8 bases not matched to a gene; V was cut back by 8 bases and J by 4 bases.